This T cell receptor beta chain stems from a study of blood T cell repertoires in COVID-19. This table comes from immunoSEQ multiplex PCR, and its TCRdb copy is limited to in-frame clones, with some not included. The table records 200,000 to 250,000 clones, about four fifths of them present only once. The germline V gene has CDR1 SGHDN and CDR2 FVKESK. The V end lost 0 bases, the J end lost 3 bases, and 12 bases lay between the germline ends. This CDR3 has 15 residues. Input material: PBMCs or T cells enriched from blood (not recorded which). This TCR derives from a woman aged 45-65 years with acute COVID-19. J is TRBJ2-7 and V is TRBV14, with a weak D call TRBD2 (6 bases). In nucleotides, the CDR3 is TGTGCCAGCAGCCAAGATTACGCGCGGGGCTACGAGCAGTACTTC. This codes for CASSQDYARGYEQYF.